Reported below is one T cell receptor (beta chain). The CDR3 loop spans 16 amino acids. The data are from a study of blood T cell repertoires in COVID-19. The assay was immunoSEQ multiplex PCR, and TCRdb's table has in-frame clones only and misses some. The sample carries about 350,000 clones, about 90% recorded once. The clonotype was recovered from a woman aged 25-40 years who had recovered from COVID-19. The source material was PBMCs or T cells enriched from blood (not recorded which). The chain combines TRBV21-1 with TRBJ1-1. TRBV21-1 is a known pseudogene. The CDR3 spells CASSKGRNHPNTEAFF. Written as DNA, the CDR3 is TGTGCCAGCAGCAAAGGGAGGAACCACCCGAACACTGAAGCTTTCTTT.